Below, 26 T cell receptor beta chains from the same sample are listed, as sequenced in a study of regulatory T cells in long-lasting Graves disease. For TCR beta, libraries came from iRepertoire HTBI primers and Arm-PCR of CDR3 regions. From the multiplex PCR reads, TCRdb called clonotypes with MiXCR, one entry per CDR3 protein. The data contain around 400,000 distinct CDR3 sequences, around 16% of them seen just once; the ten biggest clones take up 22%. The time point: newly diagnosed GD, antithyroid drugs for less than 3 months. With RNA extracted from PBMCs as input, the TCR library was made. Sequences were derived from peripheral blood mononuclear cells (PBMCs), sampled at new diagnosis, from a patient treated with antithyroid drugs. The receptors shown here come from a female donor with Graves disease.

J is TRBJ1-2 and V is TRBV7-9, with D perhaps matching TRBD1 (5 bases). The CDR3 is made up of 15 amino acids. Trimming took 5 bases from V and 6 from J, leaving 19 bases between them. In germline, CDR1 is SEHNR, CDR2 FQNEAQ (reference sequence). The CDR3 coding sequence is TGTGCCAGCAGCCTTCCCAGGGATGGTTACAATGGCTACACCTTC. This encodes CASSLPRDGYNGYTF.

The genes are TRBV6-1 and TRBJ1-2, with 10 positions matching TRBD1. Germline V lookup: CDR1 MNHNS, CDR2 SASEGT. The CDR3 loop spans 19 amino acids. Trimming cost V 6 bases and J 1 base; bases outside gene matches: 17. For the CDR3, the DNA is TGTGCCAGCAGCCCTACTACCGGGACAGGGGCCCGGGTTAACTATGGCTACACCTTC. Protein sequence: CASSPTTGTGARVNYGYTF.

This clonotype was observed many times. The chain couples TRBV27 to TRBJ2-5, with 10 bases fitting TRBD1. V was pared by 2 bases and J by 4 bases, with 10 bases of the junction left unmatched. Per the germline V gene, CDR1 is MNHEY and CDR2 is SMNVEV (reference sequence). The CDR3 length is 17 residues. Here the CDR3 reads CASSLGAQDRGLETQYF. CDR3 nucleotide sequence: TGTGCCAGCAGTTTAGGGGCCCAAGACAGGGGGCTAGAGACCCAGTACTTC.

With respect to this clonotype: The CDR3 does not close with the conserved phenylalanine or tryptophan, likely indicating a read error. This sequence joins TRBV2 and TRBJ1-6; 10 bases match TRBD1. CDR1 and CDR2 (germline): SNHLY, FYNNEI. The CDR3 has 16 residues. V was pared by 6 bases and J by 3 bases, with 5 bases of the junction left unmatched. DNA for the CDR3: TGTGCCAGCAGCCCTGGACAGGGGGTCTATAATTCACCCCTCCACTCT. It is translated as CASSPGQGVYNSPLHS.

This clonotype was observed many times. The rearrangement joins TRBV6-1 to TRBJ2-3; the D gene could be TRBD1 or TRBD2 (6 bases each). CDR1 and CDR2 from the germline V gene are MNHNS and SASEGT. Trimming took 4 bases from V and 5 from J, leaving 19 bases between them. This CDR3 contains 16 residues. CDR3 DNA sequence: TGTGCCAGCAGTGCGGAGGGGGTCGGGGAGGAAGATACGCAGTATTTT. This encodes CASSAEGVGEEDTQYF.

At least ten counts were recorded for this clonotype. V is TRBV12-5 and J is TRBJ2-1; 7 bases line up with TRBD1. V shed 6 bases and J 10 bases; nucleotides not matched to a gene: 15. CDR1 and CDR2 (germline): LGHNT, FRNRAP. This CDR3 is built from 15 residues. The DNA for the CDR3 is TGTGCTAGTGGCCCTCGTACCGGGACAGCCAAGGAGCAGTTCTTC. It specifies CASGPRTGTAKEQFF.

The chain uses TRBV7-2 and TRBJ1-5, with a possible D match to TRBD1 (6 bases). This CDR3 comprises 13 residues. From germline, CDR1 is SGHTA and CDR2 FQGNSA. Trimming took off 5 bases at V and 7 bases at J, with 12 bases between the two ends. The CDR3 DNA sequence: TGTGCCAGCAGCCAGGGGTATGAACAGCCCCAGCATTTT. Translated, it gives CASSQGYEQPQHF.

This clonotype was observed many times. V is TRBV30 and J is TRBJ2-5; 9 bases line up with TRBD1. CDR1 is GTSNPN, CDR2 SVGIG, per germline (reference sequence). J was trimmed by 5 bases and V by 4 bases; bases with no gene match: 11. The CDR3 length is 15 residues. The chain's CDR3 is CAWTNLNRGLETQYF. In DNA form, the CDR3 reads TGTGCCTGGACCAATTTAAACAGGGGGCTGGAGACCCAGTACTTC. Variable domain in full (rest from reference TRBV30 and TRBJ2-5): SQTIHQWPATLVQPVGSPLSLECTVEGTSNPNLYWYRQAAGRGLQLLFYSVGIGQISSEVPQNLSASRPQDRQFILSSKKLLLSDSGFYLCAWTNLNRGLETQYFGPGTRLLVL.

The rearrangement uses TRBV20-1 and TRBJ1-6; D may be TRBD1 (6 bases). The CDR3 extends over 15 amino acids. V was cut by 0 bases and J by 8 bases, with 14 bases left in between. CDR1 is DFQATT, CDR2 SNEGSKA, per germline (reference sequence). CDR3 protein: CSARDPGGGDSPLHF. CDR3 sequence (DNA): TGCAGTGCTAGAGACCCGGGAGGGGGGGATTCACCCCTCCACTTT.

This clonotype was picked up many times. This chain links TRBV11-2 with TRBJ2-5; D gene ambiguous. The CDR3 totals 14 residues. CDR1 and CDR2 (germline): SGHAT, FQNNGV. Trimming left V 5 bases short and J 5 bases short, with 15 bases between. The CDR3 here is CASSPPQEPETQYF. The DNA of the CDR3 is TGTGCCAGCAGCCCTCCCCAAGAGCCGGAGACCCAGTACTTC.

This clonotype appeared many times. The chain has TRBV20-1 and TRBJ2-7; TRBD2 agrees at 11 bases. Per germline, CDR1 DFQATT and CDR2 SNEGSKA (reference sequence). There are 17 residues in the CDR3. V shed 3 bases and J 3 bases; nucleotides not matched to a gene: 13. CDR3 coding DNA: TGCAGTGCTAGCCCCTTGGACGGTCTAGCGGGAGGCTACGAGCAGTACTTC. The encoded protein is CSASPLDGLAGGYEQYF.

The sample holds many counts of this clonotype. The chain joins TRBV2 to TRBJ1-6; D gene uncertain. Germline V CDR1 and CDR2: SNHLY, FYNNEI. Trimming removed 7 bases from V and 14 bases from J, with 18 bases in between. The CDR3 has 13 amino acids. The CDR3 reads CASKPSQGFALHF. The CDR3 bases are TGTGCCAGCAAACCATCACAAGGTTTTGCCCTCCACTTT.

This chain uses TRBV5-1 with TRBJ2-2; D uncertain. V lost 2 bases and J lost 4, with 6 bases in between. Germline CDR1 reads SGHRS; CDR2 reads YFSETQ. The CDR3 has 13 amino acids. CDR3 residues: CASSFIVTGELFF. The CDR3 nucleotides are TGCGCCAGCAGCTTTATAGTCACCGGGGAGCTGTTTTTT.

The chain joins TRBV6-2 or TRBV6-3 to TRBJ2-1; 9 nucleotides align to TRBD2. V shed 6 bases and J 4 bases; nucleotides not matched to a gene: 1. The CDR3 runs to 13 residues. Per the germline V gene, CDR1 is MNHEY and CDR2 is SVGEGT. CDR3 residues: CASRGLAYNEQFF. In nucleotides, the CDR3 is TGTGCCAGCAGGGGACTAGCTTACAATGAGCAGTTCTTC.

This clonotype was observed many times. This chain links TRBV6-1 with TRBJ2-3; TRBD2 might be the D (6 bases). V lost 6 bases and J lost 4, with 11 bases in between. The germline gives CDR1 MNHNS, CDR2 SASEGT. The CDR3 contains 13 residues. The CDR3 sequence: CASRRGLADTQYF. Here the CDR3 DNA reads TGTGCCAGCAGGCGGGGTTTGGCAGATACGCAGTATTTT.

A few counts support this clonotype. This clone may be a read error of a much larger clone one base away. The chain employs TRBV3-1 and TRBJ2-1, with unresolved D. The germline V gene encodes CDR1 LGHDT and CDR2 YNNKEL (reference sequence). The CDR3 runs to 12 residues. CDR3 protein: CACSPGQNEQFF. The CDR3 region has the DNA TGTGCCTGCAGCCCGGGCCAGAATGAGCAGTTCTTC.

This clonotype has at least ten counts. This CDR3 is CASSFERFSYNEQFF. The CDR3 DNA sequence: TGTGCCAGCAGCTTTGAGAGATTCTCCTACAATGAGCAGTTCTTC. This chain uses TRBV7-8 with TRBJ2-1; D gene ambiguous. Deletions cut 3 bases from V and 0 bases from J, with 9 bases between. The CDR3 is made up of 15 amino acids. Germline-derived CDR1 and CDR2 are SGHVS and FQNEAQ.

This clonotype was recorded at least ten times. The V gene is TRBV7-8, the J gene TRBJ2-3; perhaps D is TRBD1 or TRBD2 (6 bases each). The CDR3 spans 16 residues. CDR1 and CDR2 (germline): SGHVS, FQNEAQ. V lost 5 bases and J lost 6, with 21 bases in between. This CDR3 is CASSTLTGGAGDTQYF. DNA for the CDR3: TGTGCCAGCAGCACCTTGACAGGAGGGGCGGGGGATACGCAGTATTTT.

In this sample, this clonotype turned up many times. V gene TRBV10-3 combines with J gene TRBJ1-5; perhaps TRBD1 as D (6 bases). CDR3 size: 14 residues. The V end lost 6 bases, the J end lost 4 bases, and 13 bases lay between the germline ends. From germline, CDR1 is ENHRY and CDR2 SYGVKD. The CDR3 protein is CAISLRDTNQPQHF. As DNA, the CDR3 is TGTGCCATCAGCCTCCGGGACACGAATCAGCCCCAGCATTTT.

This clonotype was counted a few times. This chain links TRBV29-1 with TRBJ1-1; possible D gene TRBD1, 5 bases. CDR1 and CDR2 (germline): SQVTM, ANQGSEA. V was pared by 2 bases and J by 4 bases, with 8 bases between. The CDR3 extends over 12 amino acids. In DNA, the CDR3 is TGCAGCGTTGAACAGGGTCCCACTGAAGCTTTCTTT. This translates into CSVEQGPTEAFF. Looking up the rest from reference TRBV29-1 and TRBJ1-1 gives the full variable domain: SAVISQKPSRDICQRGTSLTIQCQVDSQVTMMFWYRQQPGQSLTLIATANQGSEATYESGFVIDKFPISRPNLTFSTLTVSNMSPEDSSIYLCSVEQGPTEAFFGQGTRLTVV.

This clonotype occurred a few times. This sequence joins TRBV27 and TRBJ2-2; 13 nucleotides line up with TRBD2. J was trimmed by 4 bases and V by 2 bases; bases with no gene match: 10. Germline V lookup: CDR1 MNHEY, CDR2 SMNVEV (reference sequence). The CDR3 totals 19 residues. The CDR3 loop reads CASSLPPPGLAGSTGELFF. The CDR3 DNA reads TGTGCCAGCAGTTTACCCCCTCCGGGACTAGCGGGATCCACCGGGGAGCTGTTTTTT.

V gene TRBV28 combines with J gene TRBJ2-2; TRBD2 might be the D (6 bases). The V and J ends lost 6 bases and 2 bases respectively, with 13 bases between them. The V gene's germline CDR1 is MDHEN and CDR2 SYDVKM. CDR3 length: 15 residues. The CDR3 DNA reads TGTGCCAGCAGGAGGGACTCGTTAAACACCGGGGAGCTGTTTTTT. Its translation is CASRRDSLNTGELFF.

For the CDR3, the DNA is TGTGCCAGCAGCATCAGGGCCGAAAGCGGAACCGGGGAGCTGTTTTTT. Residues: CASSIRAESGTGELFF. The chain combines TRBV7-2 with TRBJ2-2; D may correspond to TRBD1 or TRBD2 (5 bases each). The ends were cut back, 5 bases at V and 5 bases at J, with 18 bases in the middle. This CDR3 region has 16 residues. Germline lookup yields CDR1 SGHTA and CDR2 FQGNSA.

In this sample, this clonotype turned up many times. V gene TRBV7-9 combines with J gene TRBJ1-1, with D uncertain. The CDR3 loop spans 12 amino acids. V was trimmed by 8 bases and J by 0 bases, leaving 7 bases between them. The germline V gene has CDR1 SEHNR and CDR2 FQNEAQ (reference sequence). CDR3 nucleotide sequence: TGTGCCAGCGGCGGAATGAACACTGAAGCTTTCTTT. Protein sequence: CASGGMNTEAFF.

This clonotype was picked up many times. V is TRBV7-8 and J is TRBJ1-2; tentative D call: TRBD1 (5 bases). The V and J ends lost 7 bases and 3 bases respectively, with 18 bases between them. The CDR3 extends over 15 amino acids. CDR1 SGHVS and CDR2 FQNEAQ come from the germline V gene. In DNA form, the CDR3 reads TGTGCCAGCACCCCTACGATAACACAGGACTATGGCTACACCTTC. Its protein product is CASTPTITQDYGYTF.

This clonotype was picked up many times. In DNA form, the CDR3 reads TGCGCCAGCAGCTCCTGGATGGACTCCTATAATTCACCCCTCCACTTT. Amino acids: CASSSWMDSYNSPLHF. The gene calls are TRBV5-1 and TRBJ1-6; D gene ambiguous. The CDR3 contains 16 residues. Per the germline V gene, CDR1 is SGHRS and CDR2 is YFSETQ. Trimming removed 3 bases at V and 0 bases at J, with 10 bases between.